This is a list of T cell receptor beta chains from one sample in a study of blood T cells in healthy people across ages. One entry per CDR3 protein results from TCRdb running MiXCR on the 5' RACE reads. The data hold 1.6 million or so distinct CDR3 sequences, with around 36% observed a single time. The sample taken for sequencing was blood. All receptors come from a woman aged 30 to 39 in good health. The conserved cysteine and the conserved F or W are not part of the CDR3 here. Fields, in order: V gene, J gene, CDR3 protein.

>TRBV20-1|TRBJ2-7
SAPGWASGSYEQY
>TRBV5-5|TRBJ2-6
ASSRTGEGSGANVLT
>TRBV2|TRBJ2-1
ASSLTRKF
>TRBV7-6|TRBJ1-1
ASSPPGGREAF
>TRBV2|TRBJ2-5
ASSAGFSRGTQY
>TRBV2|TRBJ2-5
ASSPDRAAETQY
>TRBV12-3/TRBV12-4|TRBJ1-4
ASSLALVRLGAAEKLF
>TRBV7-8|TRBJ2-5
ASSLGGRGQGPNEQY
>TRBV7-9|TRBJ2-5
ASSLVSLLAEQETQY
>TRBV27|-
ASSRGGTPWGNEQY
>TRBV29-1|TRBJ2-3
SVEWYLSGGTDTQY
>TRBV5-1|TRBJ2-4
ASSPGQAVWLAKNIQY
>TRBV7-2|TRBJ2-7
ASSSRSGYSYEQY
>TRBV3-1|TRBJ2-1
ASSQQGLAGGDYNEQF
>TRBV10-3|TRBJ2-1
AISETSNEQF
>TRBV29-1|-
SVEGGEGASYEQY
>TRBV6-5|TRBJ2-1
ASSSDRSPPLDNEQF
>TRBV6-1|TRBJ2-6
ASSLNRASGANVLT
>TRBV14|TRBJ2-1
ASSDPISVPYNEQF
>TRBV29-1|TRBJ2-1
SVGSGGFYNEQF
>TRBV6-2/TRBV6-3|TRBJ1-1
ASRRTGEGAEAF
>TRBV6-1|TRBJ2-2
AITPGQGASTGELF
>TRBV15|TRBJ1-2
ATSRDRQGPNYGYT
>TRBV5-5|TRBJ2-5
ASSSLRTKLETQY
>TRBV7-2|TRBJ1-5
ASSLQGSAQH
>TRBV20-1|TRBJ1-2
SARTHGTGPLYGYT
>TRBV7-9|TRBJ2-5
ASSPGQDRQETQY
>TRBV7-9|TRBJ2-1
ASSRGAENEQF
>TRBV5-1|TRBJ2-3
ASGTDNPSTDTQY
>TRBV27|TRBJ1-2
ASSLSPGAIYGYT
>TRBV7-6|TRBJ2-1
ASSLLAEPNEQF
>TRBV29-1|TRBJ1-2
SVEDTGAGDGYT
>TRBV27|TRBJ2-5
ASRLAGANERY
>TRBV25-1|TRBJ2-3
ASSDSEVSDTQY
>TRBV10-3|TRBJ2-7
AISEPPGEGRYEQY
>TRBV27|TRBJ2-7
ASSGTSGFPYEQY
>TRBV12-3/TRBV12-4|TRBJ2-1
ASSLQRPAGEQF
>TRBV2|-
ASHSGRGYEQY
>TRBV20-1|TRBJ1-5
SARDPSSNQPQH
>TRBV9|TRBJ2-5
ASSVAGAEETQY
>TRBV20-1|TRBJ1-3
SARLPSGNTIY
>TRBV7-3|TRBJ1-2
ASSSHGGASNYGYT
>TRBV7-9|TRBJ2-7
ASSPRPSGNPYEQY
>TRBV27|-
ASSLFPGQGEYEQY
>TRBV20-1|TRBJ2-3
SATGGASDTQY
>TRBV5-1|TRBJ2-7
ASRTTGGGEQY
>TRBV28|-
ARSSTGDVYEQY
>TRBV5-1|TRBJ2-1
ASSMTGTVSYNEQF
>TRBV7-3|TRBJ1-5
ASSSDNSNQPQH
>TRBV6-2/TRBV6-3|TRBJ2-1
ASSNPRSSETSYNEQF
>TRBV6-5|TRBJ1-1
AGSSGTAGHTF
>TRBV2|TRBJ2-3
ASSRARLGNSGSTDTQY
>TRBV9|TRBJ1-2
ASSKTGHYGYT
>TRBV9|TRBJ2-1
ASSSRGRGHLNEQF
>TRBV28|TRBJ2-1
ASSPLTASATYNEQF